The 24 T cell receptor beta chains reported below all come from one sample, sequenced in a study of blood T cell repertoires in COVID-19. Libraries were prepared by immunoSEQ multiplex PCR; TCRdb keeps only in-frame clonotypes and omits some of them. The sample records about 310,000 clones, roughly 87% being singletons. The sample taken for sequencing was PBMCs or T cells enriched from blood (not recorded which). The source of these receptors is a woman younger than 35 who had recovered from COVID-19.

V usage is TRBV5-1 and J usage is TRBJ1-1; D is unresolved. CDR1 is SGHRS, CDR2 YFSETQ, per germline. Trimming left V 0 bases short and J 1 base short, with 10 bases between. CDR3 length: 15 residues. The CDR3 loop reads CASSLAGGQNTEAFF. In nucleotides, the CDR3 is TGCGCCAGCAGCTTGGCCGGAGGGCAGAACACTGAAGCTTTCTTT.

The table lists this clone with a count of one. V and J are TRBV19 and TRBJ1-1; possible D gene TRBD1, 5 bases. CDR3 length: 18 amino acids. V dropped 4 bases and J dropped 6 bases, with 27 bases sitting between them. Germline-derived CDR1 and CDR2 are LNHDA and SQIVND (reference sequence). CDR3 coding DNA: TGTGCCAGTAGTACGCAGCAGAACCTTCAGGGATGGGTCGCTGAAGCTTTCTTT. This gives the protein CASSTQQNLQGWVAEAFF.

The V gene is TRBV20-1, the J gene TRBJ1-1, with TRBD1 identical over 10 bases. The CDR3 is made up of 15 amino acids. The germline V gene has CDR1 DFQATT and CDR2 SNEGSKA (reference sequence). V was clipped by 3 bases and J by 4 bases; unmatched bases: 8. The CDR3 region has the DNA TGCAGTGCTAGTAATTGGACAGGGGGGAGCACTGAAGCTTTCTTT. Its translation: CSASNWTGGSTEAFF.

The V gene is TRBV7-2, the J gene TRBJ1-6, with 8 positions matching TRBD1. The CDR3 contains 15 residues. V shed 4 bases and J 4 bases; nucleotides not matched to a gene: 3. Looked up from germline, CDR1 is SGHTA and CDR2 is FQGNSA. DNA for the CDR3: TGTGCCAGCAGCTCCGACAGGGGATATAATTCACCCCTCCACTTT. Residues: CASSSDRGYNSPLHF.

In regard to this clone: Relative to the germline gene, one junction end is altered; a read error may explain this. V usage is TRBV19 and J usage is TRBJ1-2, with TRBD1 identical over 9 bases. The CDR3 is made up of 13 amino acids. Per germline, CDR1 LNHDA and CDR2 SQIVND (reference sequence). CDR3 region: CASTQTGGYGYTF. The CDR3 DNA sequence: TGTGCGAGTACCCAGACAGGGGGTTACGGCTACACCTTC.

CDR3 coding DNA: TGTGCCAGCAGCGCTCAATCCAGGGGAAACAGTGGAAACATTCAGTACTTC. Translation: CASSAQSRGNSGNIQYF. The chain combines TRBV9 with TRBJ2-4; D might be TRBD1 (6 bases). Germline V lookup: CDR1 SGDLS, CDR2 YYNGEE. The germline V and J ends were trimmed by 3 bases and 6 bases, with 22 bases remaining between them. This CDR3 spans 17 amino acids.

The rearrangement uses TRBV3-1 (or the pseudogene TRBV3-2) and TRBJ1-2, with 7 nucleotides matching TRBD1. Germline values: CDR1 LGHDT, CDR2 YNNKEL (reference sequence). This CDR3 comprises 14 residues. V was pared by 3 bases and J by 7 bases, with 8 bases of the junction left unmatched. The DNA for the CDR3 is TGTGCCAGCAGCCATGGGCACAGGGGAAGTGGCTACACCTTC. It specifies CASSHGHRGSGYTF.

The V call is TRBV5-1, the J call TRBJ1-2, with 8 bases lining up with TRBD1. V lost 0 bases and J lost 4; bases outside the gene matches: 5. Germline CDR1 is SGHRS and CDR2 is YFSETQ. CDR3 length: 15 residues. The CDR3, as DNA: TGCGCCAGCAGCTTGGGGGCAGGGGGCTTCTATGGCTACACCTTC. Encoded protein: CASSLGAGGFYGYTF.

This clone was found once. The J gene is TRBJ1-2, the V gene TRBV7-9, with TRBD1 identical over 9 bases. This CDR3 spans 14 amino acids. The trim removed 5 bases at V and 0 bases at J, leaving 1 base unmatched. Germline V gene sequence: CDR1 SEHNR, CDR2 FQNEAQ (reference sequence). CDR3 nucleotide sequence: TGTGCCAGCAGCCGGGACAGGGCTAACTATGGCTACACCTTC. Residues: CASSRDRANYGYTF.

The chain couples TRBV18 to TRBJ2-3; 10 nucleotides match TRBD2. Germline V gene lookup returns CDR1 KGHSH and CDR2 LQKENI. V dropped 4 bases and J dropped 1; count of bases not matched to a gene: 5. The CDR3 is 16 amino acids. CDR3 in DNA: TGTGCCAGCTCACTCTACGGACTAGCGGGCACAGATACGCAGTATTTT. Translating it yields CASSLYGLAGTDTQYF.

CDR3 bases: TGTGCCAGCGGATCAGGGGGAGAGGGCTACGAGCAGTACTTC. Translation gives CASGSGGEGYEQYF. The chain carries TRBV6-5 and TRBJ2-7; 7 bases match TRBD1. Germline V CDR1 and CDR2: MNHEY, SVGAGI. J lost 3 bases, V lost 8 bases, and 10 bases had no gene match. The CDR3 covers 14 residues.

The J gene is TRBJ2-3, the V gene TRBV2, with 8 bases identical to TRBD2. CDR1 and CDR2 (germline): SNHLY, FYNNEI. The CDR3 consists of 15 residues. With 0 bases clipped from V and 6 bases from J, the junction kept 5 bases outside the gene matches. The CDR3 nucleotides read TGTGCCAGCAGTGAAGCGGCGGGGGGCAGGGATACGCAGTATTTT. This translates into CASSEAAGGRDTQYF. Based on the CDR3 plus reference TRBV2 and TRBJ2-3, the full variable domain is EPEVTQTPSHQVTQMGQEVILRCVPISNHLYFYWYRQILGQKVEFLVSFYNNEISEKSEIFDDQFSVERPDGSNFTLKIRSTKLEDSAMYFCASSEAAGGRDTQYFGPGTRLTVL.

The genes are TRBV12-3 or TRBV12-4 and TRBJ1-2; D is undetermined. The CDR3 loop spans 11 amino acids. V lost 5 bases to trimming and J lost 4 bases, with 5 bases between them. CDR3 DNA sequence: TGTGCCAGCAGTCCGGGCTATGGCTACACCTTC. This translates into CASSPGYGYTF.

This sequence joins TRBV9 and TRBJ2-1; 11 bases are a match to TRBD2. There are 13 residues in the CDR3. V lost 3 bases and J lost 13; bases outside the gene matches: 6. In germline, CDR1 is SGDLS, CDR2 YYNGEE. The CDR3 here is CASSGETSGIQFF. CDR3 nucleotides: TGTGCCAGCAGCGGGGAGACTAGCGGGATCCAGTTCTTC. Drawing the rest from reference TRBV9 and TRBJ2-1, the complete variable domain is DSGVTQTPKHLITATGQRVTLRCSPRSGDLSVYWYQQSLDQGLQFLIQYYNGEERAKGNILERFSAQQFPDLHSELNLSSLELGDSALYFCASSGETSGIQFFGPGTRLTVL.

The chain carries TRBV29-1 and TRBJ1-2; 7 nucleotides match TRBD1. The germline gives CDR1 SQVTM, CDR2 ANQGSEA. This CDR3 is 13 amino acids long. V lost 4 bases and J lost 4; bases outside the gene matches: 6. CDR3 region: CSVADREAYGYTF. CDR3 nucleotides: TGCAGCGTTGCAGACAGGGAGGCCTATGGCTACACCTTC. The full variable domain, rest sourced from reference TRBV29-1 and TRBJ1-2, is SAVISQKPSRDICQRGTSLTIQCQVDSQVTMMFWYRQQPGQSLTLIATANQGSEATYESGFVIDKFPISRPNLTFSTLTVSNMSPEDSSIYLCSVADREAYGYTFGSGTRLTVV.

The chain links TRBV7-2 to TRBJ2-7; D is ambiguous. V shed 1 base and J shed 6 bases, with 10 bases lying between them. Germline CDR1 is SGHTA and CDR2 is FQGNSA. The CDR3 length is 13 residues. The CDR3 is CASSLGRGREQYF. The CDR3 nucleotides are TGTGCCAGCAGCTTAGGCCGAGGTCGCGAGCAGTACTTC.

This chain uses TRBV27 with TRBJ1-1, with 9 bases that match TRBD1. The V gene's germline CDR1 is MNHEY and CDR2 SMNVEV (reference sequence). The CDR3 is made up of 15 amino acids. The V and J ends lost 3 bases and 8 bases, in that order; junction bases with no gene match: 10. This CDR3 reads CASSFGTGLDGEAFF. Written as DNA, the CDR3 is TGTGCCAGCAGTTTCGGGACAGGGCTGGACGGAGAAGCTTTCTTT.

The V gene is TRBV6-5, the J gene TRBJ1-1; 8 bases line up with TRBD1. V lost 2 bases to trimming and J lost 5 bases; unmatched junction nucleotides: 7. This CDR3 has 15 amino acids. Germline V gene sequence: CDR1 MNHEY, CDR2 SVGAGI. CDR3 in amino acids: CASSYDRGPGTEAFF. CDR3 coding DNA: TGTGCCAGCAGTTACGACAGGGGTCCGGGGACTGAAGCTTTCTTT.

The chain joins TRBV7-9 to TRBJ1-1, with D uncertain. This CDR3 comprises 14 residues. CDR1 SEHNR and CDR2 FQNEAQ come from the germline V gene (reference sequence). Trimming left V 1 base short and J 11 bases short, with 17 bases between. CDR3 sequence reads: CASSLEVLGRAAFF. The CDR3 bases are TGTGCCAGCAGCTTAGAGGTGTTGGGGAGGGCGGCTTTCTTT.

The chain is built from TRBV20-1 and TRBJ2-1; possible D gene TRBD2, 5 bases. V was clipped by 3 bases and J by 6 bases, with 15 bases between them. CDR1 is DFQATT, CDR2 SNEGSKA, per germline (reference sequence). The length of the CDR3 is 14 residues. As DNA, the CDR3 is TGCAGTGCTAGTCGGGAAGTAGGCGTCAATGAGCAGTTCTTC. Its protein is CSASREVGVNEQFF.

The chain links TRBV5-3 to TRBJ2-2; 10 bases are shared with TRBD1. TRBV5-3 belongs to the ORF category, with a function that is uncertain. The CDR3 extends over 14 amino acids. V lost 10 bases and J lost 3; bases outside the gene matches: 6. The CDR3 reads CACRDRGDTGELFF. The CDR3 DNA follows: TGTGCCTGCCGGGACAGGGGAGACACCGGGGAGCTGTTTTTT.

This sequence joins TRBV3-1 (or the pseudogene TRBV3-2) and TRBJ1-6, with D perhaps TRBD1 (6 bases). CDR3 length: 14 amino acids. The germline CDR1 and CDR2 sequences are LGHDT and YNNKEL (reference sequence). Trimming removed 6 bases at V and 9 bases at J, with 15 bases between. CDR3 in DNA: TGTGCCAGCAGACGAACAGGGAGAAGTTCACCCCTCCACTTT. This encodes CASRRTGRSSPLHF.

The chain carries TRBV9 and TRBJ1-2, with 8 bases lining up with TRBD1. This CDR3 contains 16 residues. Germline trimming cut 0 bases from V and 6 bases from J; bases unmatched to any gene: 10. Germline values: CDR1 SGDLS, CDR2 YYNGEE. This CDR3 is CASSVGTGRGYHGYTF. DNA of the CDR3: TGTGCCAGCAGCGTAGGGACAGGGCGAGGATATCATGGCTACACCTTC.

The chain has TRBV3-1 (or the pseudogene TRBV3-2) and TRBJ2-5, with TRBD2 matching 8 bases. The germline gives CDR1 LGHDT, CDR2 YNNKEL (reference sequence). The CDR3 runs 15 residues. The V gene end was trimmed by 3 bases and the J gene end by 5 bases; junction bases not matched to a gene: 8. The CDR3, as DNA: TGTGCCAGCAGCCATAGGGCGGGGGGTCAGGAGACCCAGTACTTC. Amino acids: CASSHRAGGQETQYF.